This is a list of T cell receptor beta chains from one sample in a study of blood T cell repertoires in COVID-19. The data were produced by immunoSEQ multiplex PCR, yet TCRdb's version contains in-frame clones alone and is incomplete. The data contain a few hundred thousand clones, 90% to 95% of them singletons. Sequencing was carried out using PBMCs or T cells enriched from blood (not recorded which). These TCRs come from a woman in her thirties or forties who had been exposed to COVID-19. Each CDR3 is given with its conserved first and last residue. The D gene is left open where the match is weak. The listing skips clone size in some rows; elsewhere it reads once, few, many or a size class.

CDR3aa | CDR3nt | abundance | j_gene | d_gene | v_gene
CASSSGTGTYYGYTF | TGCGCCAGCAGCTCTGGTACAGGAACCTACTATGGCTACACCTTC | - | TRBJ1-2 | - | TRBV5-1
CASSEMAGRAFF | TGTGCCAGCAGTGAAATGGCAGGTCGAGCTTTCTTT | - | TRBJ1-1 | - | TRBV2
CASSWTLSSNEKLFF | TGTGCCAGCAGCTGGACACTGAGTAGCAATGAAAAACTGTTTTTT | - | TRBJ1-4 | - | TRBV7-9
CAISDRLAGGKDTQYF | TGTGCCATCAGTGACCGGCTAGCGGGGGGGAAAGATACGCAGTATTTT | - | TRBJ2-3 | TRBD2 | TRBV10-3
CASSSASGQKNTEAFF | TGCGCCAGCAGCTCGGCGTCAGGACAGAAAAACACTGAAGCTTTCTTT | - | TRBJ1-1 | - | TRBV5-1
CAMKDKQETQYF | TGTGCCATGAAGGACAAGCAAGAGACCCAGTACTTC | - | TRBJ2-5 | - | TRBV2
CASSTTGATEAFF | TGCGCCAGCAGCACGACAGGGGCCACTGAAGCTTTCTTT | - | TRBJ1-1 | TRBD1 | TRBV5-1
CASSLDRQGLYGYTF | TGTGCCAGCAGCTTAGATCGCCAGGGGTTGTATGGCTACACCTTC | - | TRBJ1-2 | - | TRBV11-2
CASSELAYNEQFF | TGTGCCAGCAGTGAATTAGCCTACAATGAGCAGTTCTTC | - | TRBJ2-1 | - | TRBV2
CASSLDGVNYNSPLHF | TGCGCCAGCAGCTTGGACGGGGTTAACTATAATTCACCCCTCCACTTT | once | TRBJ1-6 | - | TRBV5-1
CASGLGQGQGSPLHF | TGTGCTAGTGGACTGGGTCAGGGCCAGGGTTCACCCCTCCACTTT | - | TRBJ1-6 | - | TRBV12-5
CAWVQFDTQYF | TGTGCCTGGGTACAATTTGATACGCAGTATTTT | - | TRBJ2-3 | - | TRBV30
CASSEVLGGAFGNQPQHF | TGTGCCAGCAGTGAAGTTCTTGGGGGGGCCTTCGGTAATCAGCCCCAGCATTTT | - | TRBJ1-5 | - | TRBV6-1
CASSLRTSGGSRYYNEQFF | TGTGCCAGCAGCCTACGGACTAGCGGGGGGTCCAGATACTACAATGAGCAGTTCTTC | - | TRBJ2-1 | TRBD2 | TRBV3-1/TRBV3-2
CASSQDREGNYGYTF | TGCGCCAGCAGCCAAGATCGTGAGGGAAACTATGGCTACACCTTC | - | TRBJ1-2 | - | TRBV4-3
CASSFRQGNIEAFF | TGTGCCAGCAGCTTCAGGCAGGGCAATATTGAAGCTTTCTTT | - | TRBJ1-1 | - | TRBV7-2
CASSPRGRDGYTF | TGTGCCAGCAGCCCCAGGGGGCGCGATGGCTACACCTTC | - | TRBJ1-2 | TRBD1 | TRBV13
CASSLEAGASEDTQYF | TGTGCCAGCAGCTTAGAGGCGGGAGCCTCGGAAGATACGCAGTATTTT | - | TRBJ2-3 | TRBD2 | TRBV7-2
CASSQVGLAGGPDTQYF | TGCGCCAGCAGCCAAGTTGGGCTAGCGGGAGGTCCAGATACGCAGTATTTT | - | TRBJ2-3 | TRBD2 | TRBV4-1
CASSQYTGYQETQYF | TGTGCCAGCAGCCAATACACAGGGTACCAAGAGACCCAGTACTTC | - | TRBJ2-5 | - | TRBV5-5
CASSPKQIFNSPLHF | TGTGCCAGCAGTCCAAAACAGATTTTTAATTCACCCCTCCACTTT | - | TRBJ1-6 | - | TRBV28
CASSPLDRATYEQYF | TGTGCCAGCAGCCCCCTGGACAGGGCGACCTACGAGCAGTACTTC | - | TRBJ2-7 | TRBD1 | TRBV5-6
CASSGQGIFSPLHF | TGTGCCAGCAGTGGACAGGGGATTTTCTCACCCCTCCACTTT | - | TRBJ1-6 | TRBD1 | TRBV2
CATSRDSTTGSPLHF | TGTGCCACCAGCAGAGATTCGACTACGGGGTCACCCCTCCACTTT | - | TRBJ1-6 | - | TRBV15
CATSRGTGGRGNQPQHF | TGTGCCACCAGCAGGGGGACAGGGGGCCGAGGCAATCAGCCCCAGCATTTT | few | TRBJ1-5 | TRBD1 | TRBV15
CASSRDSVNSYNEQFF | TGTGCCAGTAGTCGGGACAGCGTGAACTCCTACAATGAGCAGTTCTTC | - | TRBJ2-1 | TRBD1 | TRBV19
CAWGRTSQTSGEQFF | TGTGCCTGGGGAAGGACTAGCCAAACATCGGGGGAGCAGTTCTTC | once | TRBJ2-1 | TRBD2 | TRBV30
CASSLVSSSSYNSPLHF | TGCGCCAGCAGCTTGGTGTCTAGTAGCTCCTATAATTCACCCCTCCACTTT | few | TRBJ1-6 | - | TRBV5-1
CASSQDLAGMSEAFF | TGTGCCAGCAGCCAAGATCTGGCAGGGATGTCTGAAGCTTTCTTT | few | TRBJ1-1 | - | TRBV3-1/TRBV3-2
CASSHGLARETQYF | TGTGCCAGCAGCCACGGACTAGCTAGGGAGACCCAGTACTTC | - | TRBJ2-5 | TRBD2 | TRBV3-1/TRBV3-2
CASSSGTGMRGNTIYF | TGCGCCAGCAGCTCCGGTACAGGGATGCGTGGAAACACCATATATTTT | once | TRBJ1-3 | - | TRBV5-1
CAVSRGAGYGYTF | TGTGCCGTCAGCAGGGGGGCCGGGTATGGCTACACCTTC | - | TRBJ1-2 | TRBD1 | TRBV11-2
CASGPGGWGETQYF | TGTGCTAGTGGTCCCGGGGGGTGGGGGGAGACCCAGTACTTC | - | TRBJ2-5 | TRBD2 | TRBV12-5
CASSLSLGQANTEAFF | TGTGCCAGCAGTTTATCCTTGGGACAGGCGAACACTGAAGCTTTCTTT | - | TRBJ1-1 | TRBD1 | TRBV27
CASSLDYGETDTQYF | TGTGCCAGCAGCTTAGATTACGGGGAAACAGATACGCAGTATTTT | - | TRBJ2-3 | - | TRBV11-2
CASSPQRNSPLHF | TGTGCCAGCAGCCCTCAGAGGAATTCACCCCTCCACTTT | - | TRBJ1-6 | - | TRBV7-3
CASSEAFHTEAFF | TGTGCCAGCAGTGAAGCGTTTCATACTGAAGCTTTCTTT | - | TRBJ1-1 | - | TRBV6-1
CASRQGQVSYEQYF | TGTGCCAGCAGGCAAGGACAGGTTTCCTACGAGCAGTACTTC | - | TRBJ2-7 | TRBD1 | TRBV6-6
CASSSTGNYGYTF | TGTGCCAGCAGTAGTACAGGGAACTATGGCTACACCTTC | - | TRBJ1-2 | - | TRBV25-1
CASSSDRGREGEQYF | TGTGCCAGTAGTAGCGACAGGGGGCGAGAAGGCGAGCAGTACTTC | - | TRBJ2-7 | TRBD1 | TRBV19
CSAVRRSMNTEAFF | TGCAGCGCAGTCCGGAGGAGCATGAACACTGAAGCTTTCTTT | - | TRBJ1-1 | - | TRBV29-1
CASRTGGSEQYF | TGTGCCAGCAGAACGGGAGGGAGTGAGCAGTACTTC | few | TRBJ2-7 | TRBD2 | TRBV27
CASSHGPGNTEAFF | TGTGCCAGCAGCCACGGCCCGGGAAACACTGAAGCTTTCTTT | - | TRBJ1-1 | - | TRBV7-2
CASSRGQGGLTDTQYF | TGCGCCAGCAGCAGAGGACAGGGAGGGTTAACAGATACGCAGTATTTT | - | TRBJ2-3 | - | TRBV5-1
CASSQDSSGNTIYF | TGTGCCAGCAGCCAAGACAGCTCTGGAAACACCATATATTTT | - | TRBJ1-3 | - | TRBV3-1/TRBV3-2
CASSGILGGRSNTGELFF | TGTGCCAGCAGTGGAATCCTTGGGGGCAGGTCGAACACCGGGGAGCTGTTTTTT | - | TRBJ2-2 | - | TRBV6-1
CASSLRTEAFF | TGTGCCAGCAGTTTGAGGACTGAAGCTTTCTTT | - | TRBJ1-1 | - | TRBV12-3/TRBV12-4
CASSVITGYYGYTF | TGTGCCAGCAGTGTGATTACAGGGTACTATGGCTACACCTTC | - | TRBJ1-2 | - | TRBV2
CASSFLGNTIYF | TGTGCCAGCAGTTTTCTTGGAAACACCATATATTTT | - | TRBJ1-3 | - | TRBV12-3/TRBV12-4
CASSDRGLSGANVLTF | TGTGCCAGTTCGGACAGGGGGCTCTCTGGGGCCAACGTCCTGACTTTC | - | TRBJ2-6 | TRBD1 | TRBV27
CAISAEGTTLSGNQPQHF | TGTGCCATCAGTGCGGAAGGGACAACTCTCTCGGGCAATCAGCCCCAGCATTTT | - | TRBJ1-5 | - | TRBV10-3
CASSSAGVAAFF | TGTGCCAGCAGCTCGGCAGGGGTGGCGGCTTTCTTT | - | TRBJ1-1 | - | TRBV3-1/TRBV3-2
CAWSEGWASGVTGELFF | TGTGCCTGGAGCGAGGGTTGGGCTAGCGGGGTCACCGGGGAGCTGTTTTTT | - | TRBJ2-2 | TRBD2 | TRBV30
CASLAVPPYQGGLHEQFF | TGTGCCAGCCTGGCTGTGCCACCCTACCAGGGGGGCTTGCATGAGCAGTTCTTC | - | TRBJ2-1 | - | TRBV18
CSVKRGNYNEQFF | TGCAGCGTGAAGCGGGGAAACTACAATGAGCAGTTCTTC | - | TRBJ2-1 | TRBD2 | TRBV29-1
CASTSIAGGTDTQYF | TGTGCCAGTACCTCAATAGCGGGAGGCACAGATACGCAGTATTTT | - | TRBJ2-3 | TRBD2 | TRBV19
CASRNSGPSSYEQYF | TGTGCCAGCAGGAATAGCGGACCCAGCTCCTACGAGCAGTACTTC | - | TRBJ2-7 | - | TRBV7-2
CASSRGTGNIQYF | TGTGCCAGCAGCCGCGGGACCGGCAATATCCAGTACTTC | - | TRBJ2-5 | - | TRBV11-3
CASSLESGVRTF | TGTGCCAGCAGCCTAGAATCGGGGGTCCGCACATTT | - | TRBJ1-6 | - | TRBV3-1/TRBV3-2
CASSPRSTSGRAGEQFF | TGTGCCAGCTCACCACGGTCGACTAGCGGGAGGGCCGGTGAGCAGTTCTTC | - | TRBJ2-1 | TRBD2 | TRBV18